This TCR beta chain was identified in a study of shared clonotypes between healthy human individuals. Worth noting for this clone: Its antigen is undetermined.

Overall study results and limits: Some naive CD4 clonotypes, 4% to 6%, turned up in common across several donors.

Negatively enriched CD4+ T cells were divided by CD45RA into naive and memory. Clones were read by immunoSEQ multiplex PCR, and TCRdb kept only the in-frame ones, dropping some. The data hold approximately 2.1 million clones, with 90% to 95% observed a single time. Sequencing was carried out using naive CD4+ T cells from PBMCs. This sample's subset: CD45RA+ positively selected. This TCR derives from a man aged 18 to 30 in good health. Some clones in this sample may be carry-over from other donors' samples.

DNA of the CDR3: TGTGCCAGCAGCCCGGAGTTAGCAGTAGCCAAAAACATTCAGTACTTC. As protein: CASSPELAVAKNIQYF. V usage is TRBV9 and J usage is TRBJ2-4; no firm D call. There are 16 residues in the CDR3. CDR1 and CDR2 (germline): SGDLS, YYNGEE. The V end was cut by 4 bases, the J end by 0 bases, with 14 bases between.